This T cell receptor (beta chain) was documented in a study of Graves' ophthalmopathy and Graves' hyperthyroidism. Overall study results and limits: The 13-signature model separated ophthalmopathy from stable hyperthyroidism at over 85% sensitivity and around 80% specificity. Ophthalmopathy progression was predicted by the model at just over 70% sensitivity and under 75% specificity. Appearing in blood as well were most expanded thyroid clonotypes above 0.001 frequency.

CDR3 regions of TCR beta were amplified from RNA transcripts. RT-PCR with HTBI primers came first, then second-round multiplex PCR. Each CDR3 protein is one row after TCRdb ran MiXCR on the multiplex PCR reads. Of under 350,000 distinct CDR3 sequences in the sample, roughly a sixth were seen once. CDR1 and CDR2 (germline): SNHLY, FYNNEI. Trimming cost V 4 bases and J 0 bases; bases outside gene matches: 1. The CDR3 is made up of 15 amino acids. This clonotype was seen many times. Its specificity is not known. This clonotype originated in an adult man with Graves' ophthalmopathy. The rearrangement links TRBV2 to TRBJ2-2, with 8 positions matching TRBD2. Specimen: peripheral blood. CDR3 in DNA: TGTGCCAGCAGTGGGGGACTAGCGAACACCGGGGAGCTGTTTTTT. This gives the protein CASSGGLANTGELFF.